The present T cell receptor beta chain was sequenced within a study of blood T cell repertoires in COVID-19. Sequencing was performed with immunoSEQ multiplex PCR; in TCRdb, only in-frame clones are kept and a portion is missing. The data show fewer than 350,000 clones, about four fifths seen once. This CDR3 has 15 amino acids. V lost 6 bases and J lost 3, with 12 bases in between. CDR1 is SNHLY, CDR2 FYNNEI, per germline. This clone was seen a few times. V is TRBV2 and J is TRBJ1-6; perhaps TRBD1 as D (6 bases). Input material: peripheral blood. The clonotype originates from a woman aged 55-69 years with active or convalescent COVID-19. The DNA for the CDR3 is TGTGCCAGCAGCCGGGACACACTCTATAATTCACCCCTCCACTTT. The encoded protein is CASSRDTLYNSPLHF.